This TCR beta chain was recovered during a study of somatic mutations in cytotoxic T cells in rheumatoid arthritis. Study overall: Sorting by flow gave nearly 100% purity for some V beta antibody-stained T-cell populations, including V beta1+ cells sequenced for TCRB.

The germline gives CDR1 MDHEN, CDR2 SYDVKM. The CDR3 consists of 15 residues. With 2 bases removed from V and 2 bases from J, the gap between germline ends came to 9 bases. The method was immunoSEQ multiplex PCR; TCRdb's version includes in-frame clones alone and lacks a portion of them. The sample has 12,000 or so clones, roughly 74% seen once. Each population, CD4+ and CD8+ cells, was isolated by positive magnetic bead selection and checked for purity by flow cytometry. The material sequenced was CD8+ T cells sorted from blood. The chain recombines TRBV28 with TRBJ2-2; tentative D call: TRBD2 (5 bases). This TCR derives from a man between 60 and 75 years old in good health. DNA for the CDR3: TGTGCCAGCAGTTTAACGCGGGTTAACACCGGGGAGCTGTTTTTT. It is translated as CASSLTRVNTGELFF.